The 8 T cell receptor beta chains below were found in one sample sequenced in a study of CD8 T cells in ankylosing spondylitis. Findings and caveats of the study: Seemingly characteristic of ankylosing spondylitis blood was a TCR beta motif consisting of 7 or 8 highly homologous variants.

TCRdb passed the 5' RACE reads through MiXCR, listing each CDR3 protein once. The sample has about 420,000 distinct CDR3 sequences, approximately 20% seen once; the top ten hold approximately 16%. For these receptors, no antigen is known. Sequencing input: blood, either unsorted or a sorted T cell fraction (not recorded which). These receptors originate from a male donor with ankylosing spondylitis.

The sample holds a few counts of this clonotype. V and J are TRBV18 and TRBJ2-7; 7 bases align to TRBD1. Germline V CDR1 and CDR2: KGHSH, LQKENI. V gave up 4 bases and J gave up 6 bases; unmatched junction bases: 6. The CDR3 consists of 13 residues. CDR3 nucleotides: TGTGCCAGCTCACGCGACAGGGACAGCGAGCAGTACTTC. This gives the protein CASSRDRDSEQYF.

In its sample, this clonotype was seen many times. The gene calls are TRBV6-5 and TRBJ2-5; D may be TRBD1 (5 bases). Germline CDR1 MNHEY, CDR2 SVGAGI. This CDR3 contains 11 residues. The V end lost 8 bases, the J end lost 7 bases, and 11 bases lay between the germline ends. The CDR3 sequence: CASVDGATQYF. The CDR3 bases are TGTGCCAGCGTCGATGGGGCGACCCAGTACTTC.

There are a few counts of this clonotype. This chain connects TRBV5-1 to TRBJ2-7; 14 positions match TRBD2. The CDR3 spans 16 residues. Germline V lookup: CDR1 SGHRS, CDR2 YFSETQ. The junction had 4 bases not matched to a gene; V was cut back by 0 bases and J by 5 bases. The CDR3 DNA is TGCGCCAGCAGCTTGGCGGGACTAGCGGGAGTCCACGAGCAGTACTTC. Translated: CASSLAGLAGVHEQYF.

This clonotype was seen a handful of times. The chain uses TRBV7-2 and TRBJ1-4; the D is unclear. The CDR3 extends over 14 amino acids. Germline V lookup: CDR1 SGHTA, CDR2 FQGNSA. Trimming removed 1 base at V and 3 bases at J, with 6 bases between. The CDR3: CASSLDGANEKLFF. The CDR3 DNA reads TGTGCCAGCAGCTTAGACGGAGCTAATGAAAAACTGTTTTTT.

This chain links TRBV28 with TRBJ2-5; the D is unclear. The germline V and J ends were trimmed by 7 bases and 2 bases, with 8 bases remaining between them. CDR1 is MDHEN, CDR2 SYDVKM, per germline. The CDR3 runs 12 residues. The CDR3 bases are TGTGCCAGCAATCTGAGGCAAGAGACCCAGTACTTC. Protein product: CASNLRQETQYF. Full variable domain (missing parts from reference TRBV28 and TRBJ2-5): DVKVTQSSRYLVKRTGEKVFLECVQDMDHENMFWYRQDPGLGLRLIYFSYDVKMKEKGDIPEGYSVSREKKERFSLILESASTNQTSMYLCASNLRQETQYFGPGTRLLVL.

The chain employs TRBV7-2 and TRBJ2-1; 11 bases match TRBD2. Germline loops: CDR1 SGHTA, CDR2 FQGNSA. CDR3 length: 16 amino acids. J lost 3 bases, V lost 3 bases, and 4 bases had no gene match. CDR3 in amino acids: CASSLLTSGIYNEQFF. CDR3 bases: TGTGCCAGCAGCTTGTTGACTAGCGGGATCTACAATGAGCAGTTCTTC.

This clonotype was seen a few times. The rearrangement links TRBV2 to TRBJ1-5, with D possibly TRBD1 on 5 matching bases. Per the germline V gene, CDR1 is SNHLY and CDR2 is FYNNEI. The V end was cut by 3 bases, the J end by 0 bases, with 9 bases between. The CDR3 sequence is 15 residues long. CDR3 bases: TGTGCCAGCAGTGACGACAGATTTAGCAATCAGCCCCAGCATTTT. This translates into CASSDDRFSNQPQHF.

The rearrangement joins TRBV12-3 or TRBV12-4 to TRBJ2-3; a weak D match, TRBD1 (5 bases). The V gene lost 3 bases and the J gene lost 5 bases, with 12 bases spanning the gap. The CDR3 consists of 14 residues. The chain's CDR3 is CASSLGRGGDTQYF. The CDR3 DNA follows: TGTGCCAGCAGTTTGGGTAGGGGTGGAGATACGCAGTATTTT.